This T cell receptor (beta chain) was captured in a study of human T cells and chemical hapten exposure. Points from the study as a whole: Positively correlated with patch test score were the counts of PT1 expanded TCRs. The formation of large CDR3 similarity clusters by expanded TCRs significantly exceeded that of controls.

Looked up from germline, CDR1 is MNHEY and CDR2 is SVGEGT. The CDR3 loop spans 18 amino acids. V was cut by 2 bases and J by 5 bases, with 22 bases left in between. For this clonotype: Its antigen remains unidentified.

The sample's time point: patch test 2, 6 weeks after DPC sensitization. Treatment indicated: therapeutic diphenylcyclopropenone sensitization with weekly scalp DPC. The library tagged each cDNA molecule with unique molecular identifiers. TCRdb re-derived calls from the RACE reads in MiXCR, one entry per CDR3 protein. The sample includes 96,000 or so distinct CDR3 sequences, approximately 8.6% of them seen just once. The rearrangement uses TRBV6-2 or TRBV6-3 and TRBJ1-5; unclear D gene. This receptor was identified in a woman aged 40-49 years with alopecia areata. Some clones in this sample may be carry-over from other donors' samples. Sequenced here: whole blood, sampled in connection with sensitization to the hapten diphenylcyclopropenone (DPC). CDR3: CASSYVTGPLGLHQPQHF. CDR3 coding DNA: TGTGCCAGCAGTTACGTTACCGGTCCCCTCGGCTTACATCAGCCCCAGCATTTT.